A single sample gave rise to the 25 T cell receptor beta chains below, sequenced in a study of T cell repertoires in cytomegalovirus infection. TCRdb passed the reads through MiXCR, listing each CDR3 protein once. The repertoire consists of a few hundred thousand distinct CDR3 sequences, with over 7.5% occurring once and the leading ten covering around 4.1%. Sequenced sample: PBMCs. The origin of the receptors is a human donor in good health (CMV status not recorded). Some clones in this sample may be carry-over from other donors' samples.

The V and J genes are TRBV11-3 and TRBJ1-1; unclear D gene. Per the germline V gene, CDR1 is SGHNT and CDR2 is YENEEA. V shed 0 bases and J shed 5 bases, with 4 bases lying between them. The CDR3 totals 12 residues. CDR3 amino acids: CASSLDGTEAFF. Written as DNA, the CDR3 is TGTGCCAGCAGCTTAGACGGGACTGAAGCTTTCTTT.

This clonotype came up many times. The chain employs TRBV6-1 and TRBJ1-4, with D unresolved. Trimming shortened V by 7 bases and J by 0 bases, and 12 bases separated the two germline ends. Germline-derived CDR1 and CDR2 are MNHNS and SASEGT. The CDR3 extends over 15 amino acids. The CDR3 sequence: CASKKGDATNEKLFF. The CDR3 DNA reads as TGTGCCAGCAAAAAGGGAGATGCAACTAATGAAAAACTGTTTTTT.

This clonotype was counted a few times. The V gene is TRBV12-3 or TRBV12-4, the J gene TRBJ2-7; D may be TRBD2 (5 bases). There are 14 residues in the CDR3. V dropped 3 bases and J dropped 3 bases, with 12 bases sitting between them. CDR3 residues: CASSFSPGVYEQYF. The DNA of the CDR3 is TGTGCCAGCAGTTTTTCGCCCGGGGTCTACGAGCAGTACTTC.

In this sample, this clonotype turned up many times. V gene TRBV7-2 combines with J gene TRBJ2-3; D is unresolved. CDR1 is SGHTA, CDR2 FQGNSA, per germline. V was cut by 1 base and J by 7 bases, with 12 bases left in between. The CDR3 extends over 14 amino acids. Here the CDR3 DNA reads TGTGCCAGCAGCTTAGATCCCAGCCTGAATACGCAGTATTTT. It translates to CASSLDPSLNTQYF.

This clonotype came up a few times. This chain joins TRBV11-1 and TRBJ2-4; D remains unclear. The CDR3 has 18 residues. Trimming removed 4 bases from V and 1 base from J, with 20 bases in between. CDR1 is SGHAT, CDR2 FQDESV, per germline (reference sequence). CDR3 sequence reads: CASSSRLVGMGAKNIQYF. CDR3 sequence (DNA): TGTGCCAGCAGCTCGAGGTTGGTCGGTATGGGGGCCAAAAACATTCAGTACTTC.

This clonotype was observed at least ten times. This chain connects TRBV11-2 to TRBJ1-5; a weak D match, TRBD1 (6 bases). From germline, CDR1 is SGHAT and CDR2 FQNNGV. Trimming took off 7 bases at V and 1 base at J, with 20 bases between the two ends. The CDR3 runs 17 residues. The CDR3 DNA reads TGTGCCAGCACCCCCTCGGGGGCTAACTCGAGCAATCAGCCCCAGCATTTT. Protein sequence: CASTPSGANSSNQPQHF.

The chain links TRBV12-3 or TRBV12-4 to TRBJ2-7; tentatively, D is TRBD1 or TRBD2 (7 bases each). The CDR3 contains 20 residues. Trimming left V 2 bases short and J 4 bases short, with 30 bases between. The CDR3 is CASSLRGGTEGNTRKYEQYF. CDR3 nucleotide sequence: TGTGCCAGCAGTTTAAGGGGGGGGACAGAGGGCAATACACGAAAATACGAGCAGTACTTC.

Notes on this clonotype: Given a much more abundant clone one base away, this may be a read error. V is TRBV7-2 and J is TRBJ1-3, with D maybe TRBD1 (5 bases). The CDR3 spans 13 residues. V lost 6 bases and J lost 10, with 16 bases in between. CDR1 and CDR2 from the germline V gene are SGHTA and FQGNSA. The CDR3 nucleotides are TGTGCCAGCAGTCCAGACAGTAAACTTACCATATATTTT. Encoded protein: CASSPDSKLTIYF.

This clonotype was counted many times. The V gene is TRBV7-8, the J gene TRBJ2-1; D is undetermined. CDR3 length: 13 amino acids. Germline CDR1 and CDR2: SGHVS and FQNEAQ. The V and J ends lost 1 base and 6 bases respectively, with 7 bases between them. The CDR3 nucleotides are TGTGCCAGCAGCTTAGACTGGCGCAATGAGCAGTTCTTC. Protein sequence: CASSLDWRNEQFF.

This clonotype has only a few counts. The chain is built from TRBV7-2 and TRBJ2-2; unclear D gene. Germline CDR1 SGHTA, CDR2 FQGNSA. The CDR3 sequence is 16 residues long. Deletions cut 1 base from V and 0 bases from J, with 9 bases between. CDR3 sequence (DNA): TGTGCCAGCAGCTTAGTGTCCGGTCCGAACACCGGGGAGCTGTTTTTT. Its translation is CASSLVSGPNTGELFF.

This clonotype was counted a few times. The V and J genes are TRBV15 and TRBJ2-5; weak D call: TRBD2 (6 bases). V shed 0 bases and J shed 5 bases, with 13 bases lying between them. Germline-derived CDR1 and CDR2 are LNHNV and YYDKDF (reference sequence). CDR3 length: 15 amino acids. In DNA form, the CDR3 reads TGTGCCACCAGCAGAGATCCCGGGGCGGGGGAGACCCAGTACTTC. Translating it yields CATSRDPGAGETQYF.

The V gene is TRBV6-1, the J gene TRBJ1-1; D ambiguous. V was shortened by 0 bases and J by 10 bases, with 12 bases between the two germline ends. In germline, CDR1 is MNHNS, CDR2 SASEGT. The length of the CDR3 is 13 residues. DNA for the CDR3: TGTGCCAGCAGTGAAGCGTCTGGGAGAGGAGCTTTCTTT. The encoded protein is CASSEASGRGAFF.

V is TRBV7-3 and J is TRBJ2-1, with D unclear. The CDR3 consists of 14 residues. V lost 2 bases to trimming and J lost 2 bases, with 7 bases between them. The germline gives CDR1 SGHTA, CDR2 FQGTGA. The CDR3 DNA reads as TGTGCCAGCAGCTTAGACTGGGCCTACAATGAGCAGTTCTTC. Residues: CASSLDWAYNEQFF.

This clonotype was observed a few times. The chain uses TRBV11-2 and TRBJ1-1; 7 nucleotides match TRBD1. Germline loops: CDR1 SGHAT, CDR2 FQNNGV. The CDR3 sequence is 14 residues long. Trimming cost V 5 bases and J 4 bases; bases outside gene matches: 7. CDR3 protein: CASSPPRQGTEAFF. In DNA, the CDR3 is TGTGCCAGCAGCCCCCCCCGACAGGGCACTGAAGCTTTCTTT.

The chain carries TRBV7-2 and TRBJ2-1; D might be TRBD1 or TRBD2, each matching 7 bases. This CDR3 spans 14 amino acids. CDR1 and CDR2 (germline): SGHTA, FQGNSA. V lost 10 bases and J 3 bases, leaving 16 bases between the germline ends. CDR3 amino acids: CANRRGDSYNEQFF. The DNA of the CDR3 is TGTGCCAACCGACGGGGGGACAGCTACAATGAGCAGTTCTTC.

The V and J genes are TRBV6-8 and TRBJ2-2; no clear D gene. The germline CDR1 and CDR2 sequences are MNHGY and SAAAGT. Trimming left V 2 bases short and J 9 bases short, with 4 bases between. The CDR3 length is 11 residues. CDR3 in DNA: TGTGCCAGCAGTTACGTCAGGGAGCTGTTTTTT. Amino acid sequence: CASSYVRELFF.

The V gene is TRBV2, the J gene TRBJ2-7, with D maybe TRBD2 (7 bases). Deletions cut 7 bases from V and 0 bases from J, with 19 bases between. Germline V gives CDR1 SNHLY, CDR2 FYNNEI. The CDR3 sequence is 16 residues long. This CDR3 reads CASTYGGGDRSYEQYF. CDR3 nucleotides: TGTGCCAGCACCTACGGCGGGGGCGATCGCTCCTACGAGCAGTACTTC.

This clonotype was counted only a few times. This CDR3 reads CSAPGPGEGEQFF. In nucleotides, the CDR3 is TGCAGCGCTCCCGGCCCGGGGGAGGGCGAGCAGTTCTTC. The gene calls are TRBV29-1 and TRBJ2-1; TRBD2 aligns across 7 bases. The V and J ends lost 7 bases and 10 bases, in that order; junction bases with no gene match: 13. This CDR3 is 13 amino acids long. Germline lookup yields CDR1 SQVTM and CDR2 ANQGSEA.

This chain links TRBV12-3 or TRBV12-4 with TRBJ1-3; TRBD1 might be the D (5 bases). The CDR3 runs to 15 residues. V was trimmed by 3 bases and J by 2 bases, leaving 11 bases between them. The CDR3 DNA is TGTGCCAGCAGTTTTTTCACCAGGGCTGGAAACACCATATATTTT. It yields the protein CASSFFTRAGNTIYF.

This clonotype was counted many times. In nucleotides, the CDR3 is TGTGCCAGCAGCTTTACAGGAGAGAGCAATCAGCCCCAGCATTTT. Its translation is CASSFTGESNQPQHF. The chain joins TRBV7-2 to TRBJ1-5; a weak D match, TRBD1 (5 bases). Per the germline V gene, CDR1 is SGHTA and CDR2 is FQGNSA. Trimming removed 3 bases from V and 1 base from J, with 10 bases in between. The CDR3 loop spans 15 amino acids. Based on the CDR3 plus reference TRBV7-2 and TRBJ1-5, the full variable domain is GAGVSQSPSNKVTEKGKDVELRCDPISGHTALYWYRQSLGQGLEFLIYFQGNSAPDKSGLPSDRFSAERTGGSVSTLTIQRTQQEDSAVYLCASSFTGESNQPQHFGDGTRLSIL.

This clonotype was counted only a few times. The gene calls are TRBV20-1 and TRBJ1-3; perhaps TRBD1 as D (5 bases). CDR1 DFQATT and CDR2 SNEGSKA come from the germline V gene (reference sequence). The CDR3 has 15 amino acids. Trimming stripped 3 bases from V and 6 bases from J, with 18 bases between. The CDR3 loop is CSARGRDGRENTIYF. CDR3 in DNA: TGCAGTGCTAGGGGGAGGGACGGAAGAGAAAACACCATATATTTT.

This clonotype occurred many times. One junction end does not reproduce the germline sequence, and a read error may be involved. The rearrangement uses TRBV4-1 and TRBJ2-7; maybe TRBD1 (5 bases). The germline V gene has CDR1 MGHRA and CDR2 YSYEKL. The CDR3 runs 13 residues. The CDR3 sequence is CASSQDPRTGRTF. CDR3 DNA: TGTGCCAGCAGCCAAGATCCCCGCACAGGTCGCACCTTC.

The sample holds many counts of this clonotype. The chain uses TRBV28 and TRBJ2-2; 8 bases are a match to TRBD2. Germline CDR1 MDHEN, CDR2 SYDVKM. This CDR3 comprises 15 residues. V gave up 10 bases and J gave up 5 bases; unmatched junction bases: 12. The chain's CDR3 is CATRKAGAGTGELFF. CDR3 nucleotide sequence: TGTGCCACTCGAAAAGCGGGAGCGGGAACCGGGGAGCTGTTTTTT.

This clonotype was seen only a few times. DNA for the CDR3: TGCAGTGCTAGAGGGTCGAACACCATATATTTT. Translating gives CSARGSNTIYF. J is TRBJ1-3 and V is TRBV20-1; no reliable D call. V lost 1 base to trimming and J lost 7 bases, with 5 bases between them. The V gene's germline CDR1 is DFQATT and CDR2 SNEGSKA (reference sequence). The CDR3 is 11 amino acids.

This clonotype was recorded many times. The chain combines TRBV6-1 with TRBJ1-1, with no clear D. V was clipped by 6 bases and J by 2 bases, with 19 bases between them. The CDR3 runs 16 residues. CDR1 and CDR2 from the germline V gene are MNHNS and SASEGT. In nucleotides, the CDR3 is TGTGCCAGCAGCCATCCCAACACGGGAAGAAACACTGAAGCTTTCTTT. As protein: CASSHPNTGRNTEAFF.